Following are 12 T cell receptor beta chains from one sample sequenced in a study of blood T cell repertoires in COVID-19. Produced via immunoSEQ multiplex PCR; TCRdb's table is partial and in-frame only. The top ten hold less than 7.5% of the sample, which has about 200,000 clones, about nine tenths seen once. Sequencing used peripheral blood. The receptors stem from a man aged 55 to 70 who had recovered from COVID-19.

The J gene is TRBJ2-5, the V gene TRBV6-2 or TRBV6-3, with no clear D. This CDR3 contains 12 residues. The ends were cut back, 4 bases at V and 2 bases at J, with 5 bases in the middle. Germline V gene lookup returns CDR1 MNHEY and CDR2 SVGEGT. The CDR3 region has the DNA TGTGCCAGCAGTTCCCCACAAGAGACCCAGTACTTC. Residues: CASSSPQETQYF.

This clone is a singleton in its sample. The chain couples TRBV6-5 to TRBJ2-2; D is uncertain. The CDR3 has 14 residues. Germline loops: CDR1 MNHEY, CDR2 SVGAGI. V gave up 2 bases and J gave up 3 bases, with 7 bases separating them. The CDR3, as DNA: TGTGCCAGCAGTTACGCCCGGGACACCGGGGAGCTGTTTTTT. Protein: CASSYARDTGELFF.

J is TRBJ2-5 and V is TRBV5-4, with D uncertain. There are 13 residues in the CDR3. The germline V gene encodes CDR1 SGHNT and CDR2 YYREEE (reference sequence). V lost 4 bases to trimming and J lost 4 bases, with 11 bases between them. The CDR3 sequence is CASSPSVSETQYF. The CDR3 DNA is TGTGCCAGCAGCCCCTCGGTGTCAGAGACCCAGTACTTC. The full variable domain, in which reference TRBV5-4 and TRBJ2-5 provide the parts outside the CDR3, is ETGVTQSPTHLIKTRGQQVTLRCSSQSGHNTVSWYQQALGQGPQFIFQYYREEENGRGNFPPRFSGLQFPNYSSELNVNALELDDSALYLCASSPSVSETQYFGPGTRLLVL.

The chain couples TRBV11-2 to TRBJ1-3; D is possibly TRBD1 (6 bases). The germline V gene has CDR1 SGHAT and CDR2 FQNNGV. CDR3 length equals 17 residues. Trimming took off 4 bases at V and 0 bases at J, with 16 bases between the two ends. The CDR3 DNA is TGTGCCAGCAGCTCGGGGGGCACAGGGCGCTCTGGAAACACCATATATTTT. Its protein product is CASSSGGTGRSGNTIYF.

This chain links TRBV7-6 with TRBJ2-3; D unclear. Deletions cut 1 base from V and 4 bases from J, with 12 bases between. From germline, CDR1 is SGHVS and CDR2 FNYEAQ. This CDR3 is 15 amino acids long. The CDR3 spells CASSLGSWAADTQYF. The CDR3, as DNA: TGTGCCAGCAGCTTAGGATCGTGGGCAGCAGATACGCAGTATTTT.

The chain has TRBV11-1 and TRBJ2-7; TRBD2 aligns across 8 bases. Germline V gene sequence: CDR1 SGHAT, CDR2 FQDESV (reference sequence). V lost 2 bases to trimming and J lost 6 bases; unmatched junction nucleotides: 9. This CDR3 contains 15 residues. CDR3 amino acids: CASSLNPRLASEQYF. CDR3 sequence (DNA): TGTGCCAGCAGCTTAAATCCCCGACTAGCGTCCGAGCAGTACTTC.

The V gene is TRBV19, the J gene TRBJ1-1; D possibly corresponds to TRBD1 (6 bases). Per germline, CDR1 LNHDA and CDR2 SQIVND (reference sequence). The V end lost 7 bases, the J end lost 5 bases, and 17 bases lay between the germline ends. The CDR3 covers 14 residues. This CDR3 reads CASNPGAMGTEAFF. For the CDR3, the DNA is TGTGCCAGTAATCCAGGGGCCATGGGAACTGAAGCTTTCTTT.

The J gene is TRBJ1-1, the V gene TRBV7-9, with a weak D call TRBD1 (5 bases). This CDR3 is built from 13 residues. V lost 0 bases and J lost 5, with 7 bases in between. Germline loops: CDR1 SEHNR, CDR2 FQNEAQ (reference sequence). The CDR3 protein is CASSLAGTTEAFF. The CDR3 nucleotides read TGTGCCAGCAGCTTAGCGGGGACTACTGAAGCTTTCTTT. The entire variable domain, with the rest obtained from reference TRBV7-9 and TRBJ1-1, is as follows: DTGVSQNPRHKITKRGQNVTFRCDPISEHNRLYWYRQTLGQGPEFLTYFQNEAQLEKSRLLSDRFSAERPKGSFSTLEIQRTEQGDSAMYLCASSLAGTTEAFFGQGTRLTVV.

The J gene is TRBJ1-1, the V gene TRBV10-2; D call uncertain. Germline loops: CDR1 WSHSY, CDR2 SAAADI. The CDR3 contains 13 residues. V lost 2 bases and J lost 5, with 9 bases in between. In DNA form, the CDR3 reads TGCGCCAGCAGTGAGGCAGTTAAAACTGAAGCTTTCTTT. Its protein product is CASSEAVKTEAFF.

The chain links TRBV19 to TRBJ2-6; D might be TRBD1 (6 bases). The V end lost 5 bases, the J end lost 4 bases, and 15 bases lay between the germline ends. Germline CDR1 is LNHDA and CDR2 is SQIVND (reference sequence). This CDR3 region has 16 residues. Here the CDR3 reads CASSLQTGSGANVLTF. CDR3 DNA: TGTGCCAGTAGTCTCCAGACAGGCTCGGGGGCCAACGTCCTGACTTTC.

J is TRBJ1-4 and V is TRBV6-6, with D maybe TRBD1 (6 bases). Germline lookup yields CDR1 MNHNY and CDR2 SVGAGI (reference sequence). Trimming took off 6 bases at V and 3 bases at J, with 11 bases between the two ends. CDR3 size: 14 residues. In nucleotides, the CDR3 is TGTGCCAGCAGAACAGGGTCCGCTAATGAAAAACTGTTTTTT. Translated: CASRTGSANEKLFF.

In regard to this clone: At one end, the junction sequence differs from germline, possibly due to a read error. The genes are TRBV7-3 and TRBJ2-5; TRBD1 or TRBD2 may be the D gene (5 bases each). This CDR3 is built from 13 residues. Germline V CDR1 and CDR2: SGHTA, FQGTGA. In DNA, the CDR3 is TGTGCCAGCAGTTTAACAGGTGGAGGGACCCAGTACTTC. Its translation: CASSLTGGGTQYF.